The 5 T cell receptor beta chains below come from one sample, sequenced in a study of T cells after yellow fever vaccination. One entry per CDR3 protein, called by TCRdb with MiXCR from the 5' RACE reads. The sample shows around 140,000 distinct CDR3 sequences, about 7% of them seen only once. This specimen consisted of CD4+ T cells sorted from PBMCs, obtained 10 days after the yellow fever booster vaccination. These TCRs come from a man under 40 who received the YFV17D yellow fever vaccine.

This clonotype has ten or more counts. This chain joins TRBV2 and TRBJ2-7, with 12 nucleotides matching TRBD1. Germline assignment: CDR1 SNHLY and CDR2 FYNNEI. This CDR3 is built from 14 residues. V lost 8 bases to trimming and J lost 6 bases; unmatched junction nucleotides: 8. CDR3 bases: TGTGCCAGCTTCAGGGGACAGGGGGCCTCCGAGCAGTACTTC. Its protein is CASFRGQGASEQYF.

There are many counts of this clonotype. This chain connects TRBV29-1 to TRBJ2-1; D might be TRBD1 or TRBD2, each matching 5 bases. The CDR3 has 13 residues. Trimming stripped 4 bases from V and 4 bases from J, with 11 bases between. Germline CDR1 reads SQVTM; CDR2 reads ANQGSEA. The DNA for the CDR3 is TGCAGCGTTGCGGGGCGGATGTACAATGAGCAGTTCTTC. It codes for CSVAGRMYNEQFF.

The chain recombines TRBV5-4 with TRBJ2-1; 8 nucleotides align to TRBD2. In germline, CDR1 is SGHNT, CDR2 YYREEE (reference sequence). This CDR3 region has 15 residues. The junction had 11 bases not matched to a gene; V was cut back by 2 bases and J by 10 bases. CDR3: CASSFTSGDGTEQFF. For the CDR3, the DNA is TGTGCCAGCAGCTTCACTAGCGGAGATGGTACGGAGCAGTTCTTC.

In its sample, this clonotype was seen many times. The chain employs TRBV4-3 and TRBJ2-6; D not resolved. Looked up from germline, CDR1 is LGHNA and CDR2 is YSLEER. Trimming shortened V by 4 bases and J by 0 bases, and 10 bases separated the two germline ends. The CDR3 has 16 residues. CDR3 region: CASSPSIVSGANVLTF. In DNA form, the CDR3 reads TGCGCCAGCAGCCCTTCCATTGTCTCTGGGGCCAACGTCCTGACTTTC.

This clonotype was detected ten times or more. The J gene is TRBJ2-5, the V gene TRBV4-2; no definite D call. V dropped 1 base and J dropped 5 bases, with 2 bases sitting between them. CDR3 size: 11 residues. Germline-derived CDR1 and CDR2 are LGHNA and YNFKEQ. The CDR3 DNA is TGTGCCAGCAGCCAAGCCGAGACCCAGTACTTC. This codes for CASSQAETQYF.